Sequencing of this T cell receptor (beta chain) was carried out in a study of blood T cell repertoires in COVID-19. Repertoires were generated with immunoSEQ multiplex PCR, while TCRdb's copy carries only in-frame clones and drops some. Of a few hundred thousand clones detected, 70% to 90% appear once; the ten largest clones hold around 4.5%. The V gene's germline CDR1 is LNHDA and CDR2 SQIVND (reference sequence). V was trimmed by 7 bases and J by 1 base, leaving 10 bases between them. CDR3 length: 13 residues. The sequence came from a man in his fifties or sixties who had recovered from COVID-19. The chain is built from TRBV19 and TRBJ1-1; no clear D. Sequencing input: peripheral blood. For the CDR3, the DNA is TGTGCCAGTACTCCGGACTGGAACACTGAAGCTTTCTTT. Amino acids: CASTPDWNTEAFF.